Presented here are 23 T cell receptor beta chains from one specimen sequenced in a study of shared clonotypes between healthy human individuals. Selected positively for CCR7 and CD45RO-negative, naive CD8 cells excluded terminally differentiated effector memory CD45RA+ cells. The method was immunoSEQ multiplex PCR; TCRdb's version includes in-frame clones alone and lacks a portion of them. The profile shows about 2 million clones, 85% to 95% of them singletons. Sequenced sample: naive CD8+ T cells sorted from blood. Source of these receptors: a man younger than 35 in good health.

The chain couples TRBV6-6 to TRBJ2-7, with TRBD2 as a possible D gene (5 bases). The CDR3 extends over 16 amino acids. V was cut by 2 bases and J by 2 bases, with 16 bases left in between. CDR1 MNHNY and CDR2 SVGAGI come from the germline V gene (reference sequence). The CDR3 sequence: CASSYKDSYGTYEQYF. DNA of the CDR3: TGTGCCAGCAGTTACAAGGACTCTTATGGCACCTACGAGCAGTACTTC.

CDR3: CASPPGDSGGALSYNEQFF. The CDR3 bases are TGTGCCAGCCCCCCGGGGGACAGCGGGGGGGCCTTGTCCTACAATGAGCAGTTCTTC. This chain uses TRBV7-9 with TRBJ2-1, with TRBD2 matching 10 bases. Trimming removed 8 bases from V and 1 base from J; junction bases left unmatched: 17. Germline V gives CDR1 SEHNR, CDR2 FQNEAQ (reference sequence). CDR3 length: 19 amino acids.

This sequence joins TRBV5-1 and TRBJ1-2, with D tentatively TRBD1 (5 bases). This CDR3 comprises 14 residues. In germline, CDR1 is SGHRS, CDR2 YFSETQ. V was cut by 0 bases and J by 3 bases, with 9 bases left in between. The chain's CDR3 is CASSLAGDHYGYTF. Here the CDR3 DNA reads TGCGCCAGCAGCTTGGCCGGGGACCACTATGGCTACACCTTC.

The rearrangement uses TRBV10-3 and TRBJ2-5; a possible D gene is TRBD1 (6 bases). The germline CDR1 and CDR2 sequences are ENHRY and SYGVKD. V was trimmed by 3 bases and J by 1 base, leaving 12 bases between them. CDR3 length: 15 residues. CDR3 sequence reads: CAISDSGQFQETQYF. The DNA for the CDR3 is TGTGCCATCAGTGACAGTGGACAGTTCCAAGAGACCCAGTACTTC.

The CDR3 DNA follows: TGTGCCAGCAGGGGGACAGGCCTCCTCCTACAAGAGACCCAGTACTTC. Protein product: CASRGTGLLLQETQYF. The gene calls are TRBV27 and TRBJ2-5; TRBD1 matches at 8 bases. From germline, CDR1 is MNHEY and CDR2 SMNVEV (reference sequence). V shed 6 bases, J shed 2 bases, and the junction held 11 bases outside the gene matches. The CDR3 runs to 16 residues.

This chain uses TRBV5-1 with TRBJ2-1; perhaps D is TRBD1 or TRBD2 (5 bases each). This CDR3 is built from 14 residues. Germline CDR1 and CDR2: SGHRS and YFSETQ. The V end lost 4 bases, the J end lost 0 bases, and 8 bases lay between the germline ends. The CDR3 DNA reads TGCGCCAGCAGCGAGGGGCTCTCCTACAATGAGCAGTTCTTC. Its translation: CASSEGLSYNEQFF.

This rearrangement joins TRBV5-4 to TRBJ1-2, with no clear D. Germline V CDR1 and CDR2: SGHNT, YYREEE (reference sequence). Trimming cost V 2 bases and J 10 bases, with 12 bases left between them. CDR3 length: 12 amino acids. This chain's CDR3 is CASSLGFRPYTF. CDR3 coding DNA: TGTGCCAGCAGCTTAGGTTTTCGGCCCTACACCTTC.

This clone was detected only once. The J gene is TRBJ1-1, the V gene TRBV9, with 10 positions matching TRBD1. The J segment lost 4 bases and the V segment lost 4 bases, leaving 16 bases of the junction unmatched. Germline values: CDR1 SGDLS, CDR2 YYNGEE. The CDR3 sequence is 18 residues long. CDR3: CASSPPWGQGPLGTEAFF. In DNA form, the CDR3 reads TGTGCCAGCAGCCCACCCTGGGGACAGGGGCCCTTGGGCACTGAAGCTTTCTTT.

J is TRBJ2-1 and V is TRBV4-1, with 9 positions matching TRBD2. V lost 0 bases, J lost 8 bases, and 14 bases stayed unmatched. This CDR3 spans 18 amino acids. The V gene's germline CDR1 is MGHRA and CDR2 YSYEKL. DNA for the CDR3: TGCGCCAGCAGCCAAGATTGGGGTTCGCTAGCGGGGACAGATGAGCAGTTCTTC. It yields the protein CASSQDWGSLAGTDEQFF.

This rearrangement joins TRBV23-1 to TRBJ2-7; weak D call: TRBD2 (5 bases). TRBV23-1 is known as an ORF, though its function is uncertain. Trimming left V 0 bases short and J 2 bases short, with 14 bases between. CDR3 length equals 16 residues. CDR3 DNA: TGCGCCAGCAGTCAATCAGGCCCGCCGGGGACCTACGAGCAGTACTTC. This gives the protein CASSQSGPPGTYEQYF.

This chain connects TRBV27 to TRBJ1-1; a possible D gene is TRBD1 (5 bases). The CDR3 spans 14 residues. Trimming took 4 bases from V and 4 from J, leaving 13 bases between them. Germline lookup yields CDR1 MNHEY and CDR2 SMNVEV (reference sequence). Written as DNA, the CDR3 is TGTGCCAGCAGTTGGGACGGGGGGAGCACTGAAGCTTTCTTT. Its protein product is CASSWDGGSTEAFF.

The chain has TRBV7-2 and TRBJ2-7; 7 positions match TRBD1. The germline gives CDR1 SGHTA, CDR2 FQGNSA. The CDR3 contains 15 residues. With 5 bases clipped from V and 4 bases from J, the junction kept 11 bases outside the gene matches. The CDR3 sequence: CASSGAGGVRYEQYF. DNA for the CDR3: TGTGCCAGCAGCGGTGCAGGGGGTGTTCGTTACGAGCAGTACTTC.

The J gene is TRBJ1-1, the V gene TRBV27; 7 bases map to TRBD1. Germline V lookup: CDR1 MNHEY, CDR2 SMNVEV (reference sequence). This CDR3 has 15 amino acids. V lost 7 bases, J lost 1 base, and 9 bases stayed unmatched. CDR3 bases: TGTGCCAGCAACACGAGGGACAGCCCGAACACTGAAGCTTTCTTT. It translates to CASNTRDSPNTEAFF.

The chain carries TRBV6-1 and TRBJ1-2; TRBD1 aligns across 9 bases. The V gene's germline CDR1 is MNHNS and CDR2 SASEGT. V lost 4 bases to trimming and J lost 2 bases; unmatched junction nucleotides: 8. The CDR3 is 16 residues long. The CDR3 DNA reads as TGTGCCAGCAGTGGTCGGGACAGGGACTTAAACTATGGCTACACCTTC. Protein sequence: CASSGRDRDLNYGYTF.

The chain uses TRBV4-3 and TRBJ1-4; 7 bases match TRBD1. This CDR3 contains 16 residues. CDR1 and CDR2 (germline): LGHNA, YSLEER. J was trimmed by 8 bases and V by 3 bases; bases with no gene match: 12. CDR3 loop: CASSHNLGDSGEKLFF. DNA of the CDR3: TGCGCCAGCAGCCACAATTTAGGGGACAGTGGAGAAAAACTGTTTTTT.

The rearrangement links TRBV4-2 to TRBJ1-1; 7 nucleotides agree with TRBD1. V lost 6 bases and J lost 4; bases outside the gene matches: 2. The CDR3 covers 12 residues. Germline lookup yields CDR1 LGHNA and CDR2 YNFKEQ. The CDR3 spells CASREGATEAFF. CDR3 DNA sequence: TGTGCCAGCAGGGAGGGGGCCACTGAAGCTTTCTTT.

The chain couples TRBV19 to TRBJ2-7; tentatively, D is TRBD2 (6 bases). Germline CDR1 and CDR2: LNHDA and SQIVND (reference sequence). V lost 3 bases, J lost 2 bases, and 17 bases lay in between. This CDR3 has 16 residues. This chain's CDR3 is CASSMGRESGAYEQYF. The CDR3 coding sequence is TGTGCCAGTAGTATGGGCAGGGAGTCGGGGGCCTACGAGCAGTACTTC. Full variable domain (remainder filled in from reference TRBV19 and TRBJ2-7): DGGITQSPKYLFRKEGQNVTLSCEQNLNHDAMYWYRQDPGQGLRLIYYSQIVNDFQKGDIAEGYSVSREKKESFPLTVTSAQKNPTAFYLCASSMGRESGAYEQYFGPGTRLTVT.

The rearrangement uses TRBV29-1 and TRBJ1-2; D might be TRBD1 (5 bases). This CDR3 spans 11 amino acids. Germline V gives CDR1 SQVTM, CDR2 ANQGSEA. Between the trimmed V and J ends, which lost 6 bases and 2 bases, there was a span of 7 bases. The CDR3 loop reads CSVWDNYGYTF. The CDR3 coding sequence is TGCAGCGTATGGGACAACTATGGCTACACCTTC.

This sequence joins TRBV6-1 and TRBJ2-7; TRBD1 or TRBD2 may be the D gene (5 bases each). Trimming stripped 6 bases from V and 0 bases from J, with 15 bases between. Germline CDR1 reads MNHNS; CDR2 reads SASEGT. The CDR3 sequence is 15 residues long. CDR3 bases: TGTGCCAGCAGCGAGGGCTGGGGCACCTCCTACGAGCAGTACTTC. Translating gives CASSEGWGTSYEQYF.

The rearrangement joins TRBV25-1 to TRBJ2-5, with 8 bases lining up with TRBD1. The CDR3 spans 14 residues. V shed 1 base, J shed 4 bases, and the junction held 2 bases outside the gene matches. Germline CDR1 is MGHDK and CDR2 is SYGVNS. CDR3 region: CASSELGQGETQYF. DNA of the CDR3: TGTGCCAGCAGTGAATTAGGACAGGGAGAGACCCAGTACTTC.

Turning to this clone: The sample holds other DNA sequences that translate to the same CDR3. This chain uses TRBV5-1 with TRBJ2-1; unclear D gene. There are 12 residues in the CDR3. Germline values: CDR1 SGHRS, CDR2 YFSETQ. The V gene lost 1 base and the J gene lost 6 bases, with 5 bases spanning the gap. The CDR3 region is CASSLLGNEQFF. The CDR3, as DNA: TGCGCCAGCAGCTTGTTAGGCAATGAGCAGTTCTTC.

This rearrangement joins TRBV5-8 to TRBJ1-4; D is perhaps TRBD1 (5 bases). CDR3 length: 13 residues. Germline V CDR1 and CDR2: SGHTS, YDEGEE. V lost 3 bases to trimming and J lost 12 bases, with 15 bases between them. The CDR3 bases are TGTGCCAGCAGCTGGGGCCAGGGCGATCAACTGTTTTTT. This codes for CASSWGQGDQLFF.

This clone was seen just once. The CDR3 protein is CASSLLSGGRENIQYF. The CDR3 coding sequence is TGTGCCAGCAGTTTATTGTCCGGGGGCCGGGAAAACATTCAGTACTTC. The V gene is TRBV27, the J gene TRBJ2-4; D tentatively fits TRBD1 or TRBD2 (6 bases each). The CDR3 contains 16 residues. Germline V CDR1 and CDR2: MNHEY, SMNVEV (reference sequence). Trimming removed 1 base from V and 5 bases from J, with 15 bases in between.